This T cell receptor (beta chain) appears in the sequencing data of a study of technical replicates of blood from a handful of donors. CDR1 is SGHNT and CDR2 is YENEEA in the germline V gene. Trimming left V 3 bases short and J 0 bases short, with 14 bases between. This CDR3 has 16 amino acids. Sequencing used immunoSEQ multiplex PCR; TCRdb keeps in-frame clones, though not all of them. The sample includes 70,000 to 90,000 clones, 90% to 95% of them seen just once. The clonotype was recovered from a human donor in good health. The sample comprised T cells isolated from PBMCs. The V and J genes are TRBV11-3 and TRBJ1-1; D is ambiguous. In DNA form, the CDR3 reads TGTGCCAGCAGCTTCCATCGGGAACCTTTGAACACTGAAGCTTTCTTT. The encoded protein is CASSFHREPLNTEAFF.